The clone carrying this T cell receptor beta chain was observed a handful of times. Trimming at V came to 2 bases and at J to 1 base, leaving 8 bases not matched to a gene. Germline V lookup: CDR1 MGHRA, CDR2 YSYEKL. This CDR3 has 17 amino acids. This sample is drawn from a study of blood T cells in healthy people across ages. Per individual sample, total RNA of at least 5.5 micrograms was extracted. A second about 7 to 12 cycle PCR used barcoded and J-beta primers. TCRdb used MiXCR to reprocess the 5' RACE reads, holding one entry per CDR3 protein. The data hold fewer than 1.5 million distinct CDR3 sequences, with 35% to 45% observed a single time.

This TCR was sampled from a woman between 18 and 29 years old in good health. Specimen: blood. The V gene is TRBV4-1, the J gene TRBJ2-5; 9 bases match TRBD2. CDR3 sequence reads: CASSQRALAGTQETQYF. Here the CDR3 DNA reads TGCGCCAGCAGCCAAAGAGCGCTAGCGGGGACCCAAGAGACCCAGTACTTC.